This entry describes one T cell receptor beta chain. The data were obtained in a study of control samples from healthy donors and cancer patients. The protocol was immunoSEQ multiplex PCR, while the TCRdb copy is restricted to in-frame clones and leaves out a portion. The specimen's table records under 200,000 clones. Germline V lookup: CDR1 LNHDA, CDR2 SQIVND (reference sequence). Trimming took 4 bases from V and 6 from J; bases not matched to a gene: 5. The CDR3 is 15 amino acids. This receptor was obtained from a woman aged 30 to 39 in good health. The sequencing sample was made of blood. The chain couples TRBV19 to TRBJ1-5, with 11 bases that match TRBD1. The CDR3 protein is CASSNGTGGIQPQHF. The CDR3 coding sequence is TGTGCCAGTAGTAATGGGACAGGGGGAATTCAGCCCCAGCATTTT.